This passage covers 21 T cell receptor beta chains from one sample sequenced in a study of shared clonotypes between healthy human individuals. Only in-frame clones appear in the TCRdb table, and some are missing; sequencing was by immunoSEQ multiplex PCR. This table has roughly 2.2 million clones, approximately 95% appearing once. The sequenced sample consisted of naive CD4+ T cells from PBMCs. Subset: CD45RA+ positively selected. The receptors were gathered from a man aged 18 to 30 in good health. Some clones in this sample may be carry-over from other donors' samples.

The V call is TRBV11-2, the J call TRBJ1-2; tentatively, D is TRBD1 (5 bases). The CDR3 covers 12 residues. Germline CDR1 is SGHAT and CDR2 is FQNNGV. V was cut by 4 bases and J by 13 bases, with 16 bases left in between. The CDR3 DNA reads as TGTGCCAGCAGCTCGCAGCTGGGGGGGTGCACCTTC. It specifies CASSSQLGGCTF.

This clone was counted a single time. V and J are TRBV7-2 and TRBJ2-2; 13 positions agree with TRBD2. The CDR3 spans 16 residues. Trimming at V came to 4 bases and at J to 5 bases, leaving 4 bases not matched to a gene. Germline V gene sequence: CDR1 SGHTA, CDR2 FQGNSA. This CDR3 reads CASSSGLAGVTGELFF. In DNA form, the CDR3 reads TGTGCCAGCAGCTCTGGACTAGCGGGAGTTACCGGGGAGCTGTTTTTT. The variable domain in full, completed from reference TRBV7-2 and TRBJ2-2, reads GAGVSQSPSNKVTEKGKDVELRCDPISGHTALYWYRQSLGQGLEFLIYFQGNSAPDKSGLPSDRFSAERTGGSVSTLTIQRTQQEDSAVYLCASSSGLAGVTGELFFGEGSRLTVL.

The chain joins TRBV25-1 to TRBJ2-7; D remains unclear. V lost 4 bases to trimming and J lost 3 bases, with 22 bases between them. This CDR3 contains 17 residues. Germline values: CDR1 MGHDK, CDR2 SYGVNS. The CDR3 region is CASSGTRRIGTYYEQYF. CDR3 in DNA: TGTGCCAGCAGTGGAACCAGGCGGATTGGAACTTACTACGAGCAGTACTTC.

The chain employs TRBV2 and TRBJ1-2; 7 nucleotides align to TRBD1. The CDR3 covers 13 residues. V was pared by 6 bases and J by 6 bases, with 7 bases of the junction left unmatched. CDR1 is SNHLY, CDR2 FYNNEI, per germline. The CDR3 sequence is CASSVTGLDGYTF. The CDR3 region has the DNA TGTGCCAGCAGCGTGACAGGGTTGGATGGCTACACCTTC.

This clone was seen a few times. The chain couples TRBV9 to TRBJ1-1, with D possibly TRBD1 on 5 matching bases. The germline V gene has CDR1 SGDLS and CDR2 YYNGEE. The CDR3 covers 14 residues. V dropped 0 bases and J dropped 4 bases, with 10 bases sitting between them. The CDR3 nucleotides read TGTGCCAGCAGCGTAGATACAGGTTCCACTGAAGCTTTCTTT. Its protein product is CASSVDTGSTEAFF.

This chain connects TRBV18 to TRBJ2-1, with TRBD2 matching over 10 bases. The CDR3 is 15 amino acids. CDR1 KGHSH and CDR2 LQKENI come from the germline V gene. The junction had 1 base not matched to a gene; V was cut back by 3 bases and J by 2 bases. CDR3 region: CASSPSGRAYNEQFF. The CDR3 DNA follows: TGTGCCAGCTCACCCAGCGGGAGGGCCTACAATGAGCAGTTCTTC.

The chain uses TRBV10-1 and TRBJ2-7; D is possibly TRBD1 or TRBD2 (6 bases each). With 3 bases removed from V and 3 bases from J, the gap between germline ends came to 15 bases. This CDR3 contains 15 residues. From germline, CDR1 is WNHNN and CDR2 SYGVQD (reference sequence). The CDR3 DNA sequence: TGCGCCAGCAGTGATGGGGGCGCGGGAAGCTACGAGCAGTACTTC. It is translated as CASSDGGAGSYEQYF.

On this clone itself: The same CDR3 also results from other DNA sequences found in this sample. The rearrangement uses TRBV18 and TRBJ2-1, with TRBD1 matching over 8 bases. The CDR3 sequence is 15 residues long. CDR1 KGHSH and CDR2 LQKENI come from the germline V gene. The ends lost 1 base at V and 4 bases at J; junction bases unmatched: 3. The CDR3 bases are TGTGCCAGCTCACCACTGACAGGGGCGTACAATGAGCAGTTCTTC. It specifies CASSPLTGAYNEQFF.

The V gene is TRBV6-5, the J gene TRBJ1-5, with a weak D call TRBD1 (5 bases). The germline V gene encodes CDR1 MNHEY and CDR2 SVGAGI. The V end was cut by 0 bases, the J end by 9 bases, with 12 bases between. The CDR3 has 14 amino acids. Here the CDR3 reads CASSYSRGWGPQHF. The CDR3 coding sequence is TGTGCCAGCAGTTACTCGAGGGGATGGGGGCCCCAGCATTTT.

The V call is TRBV2, the J call TRBJ1-1, with a weak D call TRBD1 (5 bases). The V gene's germline CDR1 is SNHLY and CDR2 FYNNEI. The V and J ends lost 5 bases and 4 bases respectively, with 11 bases between them. The CDR3 has 13 amino acids. CDR3 in amino acids: CASSMEGSTEAFF. The CDR3 nucleotides are TGTGCCAGCAGTATGGAGGGGAGCACTGAAGCTTTCTTT.

The V call is TRBV5-4, the J call TRBJ1-2; D ambiguous. The CDR3 extends over 13 amino acids. Germline lookup yields CDR1 SGHNT and CDR2 YYREEE (reference sequence). The germline V and J ends were trimmed by 6 bases and 8 bases, with 17 bases remaining between them. The CDR3 sequence: CASTTPPLLGYTF. The DNA for the CDR3 is TGTGCCAGCACCACCCCCCCACTTTTAGGCTACACCTTC.

The chain recombines TRBV7-2 with TRBJ2-7, with 9 positions matching TRBD1. In germline, CDR1 is SGHTA, CDR2 FQGNSA. The CDR3 spans 15 residues. With 5 bases clipped from V and 4 bases from J, the junction kept 9 bases outside the gene matches. CDR3 sequence: CASSVDSTGGYEQYF. CDR3 DNA sequence: TGTGCCAGCAGCGTAGACTCGACAGGGGGGTACGAGCAGTACTTC.

The rearrangement links TRBV11-2 to TRBJ2-1, with 7 positions matching TRBD2. The CDR3 runs 16 residues. J gave up 6 bases and V 0 bases, and 8 bases lay outside the gene matches. Looked up from germline, CDR1 is SGHAT and CDR2 is FQNNGV. This CDR3 is CASSLDRGRAINEQFF. The CDR3 region has the DNA TGTGCCAGCAGCTTAGATCGGGGGAGGGCCATCAATGAGCAGTTCTTC.

This clone came up once. The chain has TRBV5-1 and TRBJ2-5; D may correspond to TRBD1 or TRBD2 (5 bases each). The CDR3 spans 14 residues. Deletions cut 0 bases from V and 2 bases from J, with 8 bases between. Per germline, CDR1 SGHRS and CDR2 YFSETQ. The CDR3 reads CASSLAWGQETQYF. The DNA of the CDR3 is TGCGCCAGCAGCTTGGCCTGGGGGCAAGAGACCCAGTACTTC.

The chain links TRBV9 to TRBJ2-3; D may correspond to TRBD1 or TRBD2 (6 bases each). Germline-derived CDR1 and CDR2 are SGDLS and YYNGEE. V shed 4 bases and J shed 6 bases, with 15 bases lying between them. The CDR3 sequence is 14 residues long. The CDR3 here is CASSPTGASDTQYF. The CDR3 bases are TGTGCCAGCAGCCCCACGGGGGCTTCGGATACGCAGTATTTT.

This chain links TRBV28 with TRBJ2-7, with TRBD2 as a possible D gene (5 bases). Germline lookup yields CDR1 MDHEN and CDR2 SYDVKM. V dropped 5 bases and J dropped 0 bases, with 17 bases sitting between them. This CDR3 contains 16 residues. The CDR3 sequence is CASSELSGLRSYEQYF. The CDR3 nucleotides read TGTGCCAGCAGTGAACTAAGCGGCCTCCGCTCCTACGAGCAGTACTTC.

This chain links TRBV11-2 with TRBJ2-2; no definite D call. The CDR3 spans 14 residues. Germline CDR1 reads SGHAT; CDR2 reads FQNNGV. V lost 2 bases and J lost 2, with 6 bases in between. CDR3: CASSLNQNTGELFF. The CDR3 DNA reads as TGTGCCAGCAGCTTAAATCAAAACACCGGGGAGCTGTTTTTT. The whole variable domain, filled in from reference TRBV11-2 and TRBJ2-2, reads EAGVAQSPRYKIIEKRQSVAFWCNPISGHATLYWYQQILGQGPKLLIQFQNNGVVDDSQLPKDRFSAERLKGVDSTLKIQPAKLEDSAVYLCASSLNQNTGELFFGEGSRLTVL.

The chain couples TRBV5-3 to TRBJ2-5, with D perhaps matching TRBD2 (7 bases). TRBV5-3 is identified as an open reading frame with a role that is uncertain. The CDR3 consists of 15 residues. Trimming left V 0 bases short and J 2 bases short, with 11 bases between. CDR3 bases: TGTGCCAGAAGCTTGGTAGGGGGAGGGCAAGAGACCCAGTACTTC. Translation: CARSLVGGGQETQYF.

This chain connects TRBV7-7 to TRBJ2-5, with unresolved D. Germline CDR1 SSHAT, CDR2 FNYEAQ (reference sequence). This CDR3 is 14 amino acids long. V lost 1 base, J lost 5 bases, and 11 bases lay in between. The CDR3 spells CASSLEWASETQYF. The CDR3 nucleotides are TGTGCCAGCAGCTTAGAATGGGCATCGGAGACCCAGTACTTC.

This clone is a singleton in its sample. At one end, the junction sequence differs from germline, possibly due to a read error. This chain joins TRBV6-4 and TRBJ2-3, with TRBD2 identical over 9 bases. Germline V lookup: CDR1 MRHNA, CDR2 SNTAGT. This CDR3 is built from 14 residues. CDR3 residues: CASSPGTSIDTQYF. In DNA form, the CDR3 reads TGTGCCAGCAGTCCCGGGACTAGCATAGATACGCAGTATTTT.

V is TRBV11-2 and J is TRBJ2-2; tentative D call: TRBD1 (6 bases). Germline CDR1 SGHAT, CDR2 FQNNGV. V was trimmed by 5 bases and J by 6 bases, leaving 13 bases between them. This CDR3 spans 14 amino acids. The CDR3 region is CASSTRTGSGELFF. CDR3 DNA: TGTGCCAGCAGCACCCGAACAGGGTCCGGGGAGCTGTTTTTT.